The 32 T cell receptor beta chains below all came from one sample that was sequenced in a study of T-cell reconstitution after alpha-beta-depleted transplantation in children. Construction of the TCRbeta library involved unique molecular identifiers. Each CDR3 protein is one row after TCRdb ran MiXCR on the PCR reads. The sample holds about 980,000 distinct CDR3 sequences, about 29% seen once. Sequencing was performed on PBMCs, mostly from graft donor cells, taken 360 days after TCRalphabeta/CD19-depleted stem cell transplant. Receptor source: a boy under two years old who had a stem cell transplant for SCID, so the T cells may come from the graft donor.

This clonotype showed up just a few times. J is TRBJ2-3 and V is TRBV29-1; TRBD1 might be the D (6 bases). This CDR3 comprises 11 residues. Germline loops: CDR1 SQVTM, CDR2 ANQGSEA. Between the trimmed V and J ends, which lost 4 bases and 5 bases, there was a span of 7 bases. The CDR3 is CSVGGGDTQYF. The CDR3 region has the DNA TGCAGCGTTGGAGGGGGAGATACGCAGTATTTT.

This sequence joins TRBV6-1 and TRBJ2-7; TRBD2 aligns across 9 bases. CDR3 length: 13 amino acids. The ends lost 5 bases at V and 10 bases at J; junction bases unmatched: 9. Germline V CDR1 and CDR2: MNHNS, SASEGT. The CDR3, as DNA: TGTGCCAGCAGTCGGACTAGCGCGGGGTTCCAGTACTTC. Protein sequence: CASSRTSAGFQYF.

V and J are TRBV4-1 and TRBJ1-1; no clear D. CDR3 length equals 15 residues. Germline assignment: CDR1 MGHRA and CDR2 YSYEKL. V lost 4 bases to trimming and J lost 3 bases, with 15 bases between them. The CDR3 region is CASSPSRGGDTEAFF. For the CDR3, the DNA is TGCGCCAGCAGCCCCAGCCGGGGTGGGGACACTGAAGCTTTCTTT.

The V gene is TRBV29-1, the J gene TRBJ2-1; 7 positions agree with TRBD2. CDR1 SQVTM and CDR2 ANQGSEA come from the germline V gene. The trim removed 2 bases at V and 4 bases at J, leaving 23 bases unmatched. This CDR3 spans 20 amino acids. The DNA for the CDR3 is TGCAGCGTTGAAAAATCGGGGGGTCTTTTTGCCGCGAACGAATACAATGAGCAGTTCTTC. Translation gives CSVEKSGGLFAANEYNEQFF.

This chain links TRBV5-5 with TRBJ1-1, with 9 positions matching TRBD1. Germline CDR1 is SGHKS and CDR2 is YYEKEE (reference sequence). With V trimmed by 4 bases and J by 5 bases, 3 bases remained unmatched. CDR3 length: 13 residues. The CDR3: CASSGTGQTEAFF. CDR3 nucleotide sequence: TGTGCCAGCAGCGGGACAGGGCAGACTGAAGCTTTCTTT.

This chain links TRBV7-9 with TRBJ2-7, with a weak D call TRBD2 (6 bases). V lost 4 bases and J lost 7, with 17 bases in between. This CDR3 has 14 residues. Germline assignment: CDR1 SEHNR and CDR2 FQNEAQ (reference sequence). CDR3 region: CASSSGTPWGEQYF. CDR3 DNA: TGTGCCAGCAGCTCAGGGACTCCCTGGGGGGAGCAGTACTTC.

The chain employs TRBV28 and TRBJ2-7; 8 bases align to TRBD2. J gave up 2 bases and V 10 bases, and 10 bases lay outside the gene matches. The CDR3 loop spans 14 amino acids. CDR1 is MDHEN, CDR2 SYDVKM, per germline. The CDR3 region is CATRRGGNTYEQYF. DNA of the CDR3: TGTGCCACCCGACGGGGGGGGAATACCTACGAGCAGTACTTC.

This chain joins TRBV4-3 and TRBJ2-5, with D uncertain. With 0 bases removed from V and 3 bases from J, the gap between germline ends came to 11 bases. CDR3 size: 15 residues. Germline V gene sequence: CDR1 LGHNA, CDR2 YSLEER. The CDR3, as DNA: TGCGCCAGCAGCCAAGATCGAGGAACAGAAGAGACCCAGTACTTC. Amino acids: CASSQDRGTEETQYF.

The chain uses TRBV20-1 and TRBJ2-3; 8 bases map to TRBD2. The CDR3 length is 14 residues. The V and J ends lost 7 bases and 4 bases, in that order; junction bases with no gene match: 10. In germline, CDR1 is DFQATT, CDR2 SNEGSKA (reference sequence). The CDR3 protein is CSVQVAGSSDTQYF. In DNA form, the CDR3 reads TGCAGTGTACAGGTAGCGGGGAGTTCAGATACGCAGTATTTT.

This clonotype appeared a few times. This chain connects TRBV29-1 to TRBJ2-1; 16 bases map to TRBD2. Germline V CDR1 and CDR2: SQVTM, ANQGSEA. CDR3 length: 17 residues. V shed 3 bases and J 3 bases; nucleotides not matched to a gene: 5. The DNA of the CDR3 is TGCAGCGTTGACGGGACTAGCGGGGGGGGTCTCTACAATGAGCAGTTCTTC. Encoded protein: CSVDGTSGGGLYNEQFF.

The rearrangement joins TRBV7-3 to TRBJ2-4; tentatively, D is TRBD2 (7 bases). V was clipped by 5 bases and J by 2 bases, with 19 bases between them. The CDR3 is 17 amino acids. In germline, CDR1 is SGHTA, CDR2 FQGTGA. This CDR3 is CASSPHGGGTSKNIQYF. The CDR3 DNA is TGTGCCAGCAGCCCCCATGGCGGGGGCACCTCCAAAAACATTCAGTACTTC.

This clonotype was recorded a few times. CDR3 in amino acids: CASSQASPAGGYLHF. The CDR3 nucleotides are TGTGCCAGCAGCCAAGCTAGCCCCGCAGGGGGTTACCTCCACTTT. The genes are TRBV4-2 and TRBJ1-6, with 7 bases aligning to TRBD1. The CDR3 covers 15 residues. Germline V gives CDR1 LGHNA, CDR2 YNFKEQ. J was trimmed by 15 bases and V by 1 base; bases with no gene match: 12.

The chain is built from TRBV20-1 and TRBJ1-4, with D possibly TRBD1 on 5 matching bases. The CDR3 sequence is 15 residues long. Germline assignment: CDR1 DFQATT and CDR2 SNEGSKA (reference sequence). V was clipped by 4 bases and J by 0 bases, with 12 bases between them. CDR3 sequence (DNA): TGCAGTGCTACAGGGAGGTTGGCAACTAATGAAAAACTGTTTTTT. It yields the protein CSATGRLATNEKLFF.

The chain joins TRBV11-2 to TRBJ2-7; TRBD2 is a possible D gene (7 bases). Trimming cost V 3 bases and J 0 bases, with 18 bases left between them. Germline V lookup: CDR1 SGHAT, CDR2 FQNNGV. The CDR3 runs to 17 residues. Here the CDR3 DNA reads TGTGCCAGCAGCTTGCCCGACGCGGGGGCCCGCTCCTACGAGCAGTACTTC. Protein sequence: CASSLPDAGARSYEQYF.

V and J are TRBV20-1 and TRBJ2-3, with 8 bases identical to TRBD2. Germline assignment: CDR1 DFQATT and CDR2 SNEGSKA (reference sequence). Losses at the gene ends were 5 bases for V and 1 base for J; bases not matched to a gene: 8. This CDR3 has 15 amino acids. DNA of the CDR3: TGCAGTGCTGGGACTAGTGGACCCGGCACAGATACGCAGTATTTT. It specifies CSAGTSGPGTDTQYF.

This clonotype was detected only a few times. V is TRBV12-3 or TRBV12-4 and J is TRBJ2-5; TRBD1 is a possible D gene (6 bases). V lost 4 bases to trimming and J lost 4 bases, with 10 bases between them. CDR3 length: 13 residues. This CDR3 is CASSSGTRETQYF. The CDR3 DNA sequence: TGTGCCAGCAGTTCCGGGACACGAGAGACCCAGTACTTC.

The table lists this clonotype with many counts. V and J are TRBV27 and TRBJ2-3; TRBD2 agrees at 8 bases. This CDR3 has 16 residues. The germline V gene has CDR1 MNHEY and CDR2 SMNVEV (reference sequence). V was pared by 1 base and J by 1 base, with 4 bases of the junction left unmatched. Here the CDR3 DNA reads TGTGCCAGCAGTTTATGGAGCGGGGGAGGCACAGATACGCAGTATTTT. Protein: CASSLWSGGGTDTQYF.

This clonotype has just a few counts. The chain employs TRBV12-3 or TRBV12-4 and TRBJ2-2; 14 bases map to TRBD2. With V trimmed by 4 bases and J by 3 bases, 4 bases remained unmatched. This CDR3 spans 17 amino acids. The CDR3: CASSWGLAGAHTGELFF. CDR3 DNA: TGTGCCAGCAGTTGGGGACTAGCGGGAGCTCACACCGGGGAGCTGTTTTTT.

This clonotype was picked up many times. The rearrangement uses TRBV6-1 and TRBJ1-3, with no clear D. Germline CDR1 is MNHNS and CDR2 is SASEGT. The V and J ends lost 5 bases and 5 bases respectively, with 16 bases between them. The CDR3 spans 15 residues. DNA of the CDR3: TGTGCCAGCAGTCAAGAGGGAGGGAGGAGAAACACCATATATTTT. Translating gives CASSQEGGRRNTIYF.

This clonotype appeared a few times. The CDR3 loop is CSARDSDSGNTIYF. In DNA form, the CDR3 reads TGCAGTGCTAGAGATTCGGATTCTGGAAACACCATATATTTT. The chain combines TRBV20-1 with TRBJ1-3; D not certain. Trimming cost V 0 bases and J 1 base, with 7 bases left between them. Germline CDR1 DFQATT, CDR2 SNEGSKA (reference sequence). The CDR3 totals 14 residues.

The table lists this clonotype with a few counts. This chain connects TRBV10-3 to TRBJ2-5; D remains unclear. CDR1 and CDR2 from the germline V gene are ENHRY and SYGVKD. The CDR3 sequence is 15 residues long. V was clipped by 0 bases and J by 4 bases, with 12 bases between them. CDR3 nucleotide sequence: TGTGCCATCAGTGAGTCGAGTAGAGGACGAGAGACCCAGTACTTC. Protein sequence: CAISESSRGRETQYF.

The rearrangement uses TRBV4-1 and TRBJ2-7, with TRBD2 matching over 11 bases. This CDR3 is 15 amino acids long. V was clipped by 7 bases and J by 2 bases; unmatched bases: 7. Germline lookup yields CDR1 MGHRA and CDR2 YSYEKL. CDR3 protein: CASTLAGGAPYEQYF. The CDR3 region has the DNA TGCGCCAGCACCTTAGCGGGGGGGGCCCCCTACGAGCAGTACTTC.

V is TRBV6-5 and J is TRBJ2-3; maybe TRBD2 (7 bases). V was pared by 2 bases and J by 5 bases, with 14 bases between. This CDR3 has 15 residues. Germline CDR1 MNHEY, CDR2 SVGAGI. In DNA form, the CDR3 reads TGTGCCAGCAGTTACGTGGGGGGGCCTATAGATACGCAGTATTTT. Protein product: CASSYVGGPIDTQYF.

The chain is built from TRBV28 and TRBJ2-3, with 8 nucleotides matching TRBD2. The trim removed 1 base at V and 2 bases at J, leaving 2 bases unmatched. The CDR3 has 15 amino acids. CDR1 and CDR2 from the germline V gene are MDHEN and SYDVKM. CDR3 nucleotide sequence: TGTGCCAGCAGTTTATCGCGGGGGGTCACAGATACGCAGTATTTT. Its translation: CASSLSRGVTDTQYF.

In its sample, this clonotype was seen many times. The chain couples TRBV4-3 to TRBJ2-3, with 8 nucleotides matching TRBD2. The trim removed 4 bases at V and 8 bases at J, leaving 11 bases unmatched. This CDR3 comprises 15 residues. CDR1 is LGHNA and CDR2 is YSLEER in the germline V gene. This CDR3 is CASSLAAGGKSTQYF. The CDR3 nucleotides read TGCGCCAGCAGCCTCGCGGCGGGGGGTAAGAGTACGCAGTATTTT.

This clonotype has a handful of counts. The V gene is TRBV29-1, the J gene TRBJ2-1; TRBD1 matches 7 bases. V trimming: 6 bases; J trimming: 9 bases; junction bases outside the gene matches: 8. The CDR3 extends over 12 amino acids. Germline CDR1 is SQVTM and CDR2 is ANQGSEA. The CDR3 here is CSVVGTDGEQFF. For the CDR3, the DNA is TGCAGCGTCGTAGGGACAGACGGTGAGCAGTTCTTC.

This clonotype appeared a few times. The rearrangement joins TRBV12-3 or TRBV12-4 to TRBJ2-7; D uncertain. This CDR3 is built from 14 residues. Between the trimmed V and J ends, which lost 6 bases and 0 bases, there was a span of 12 bases. The CDR3 here is CASRSSGYSYEQYF. CDR3 nucleotide sequence: TGTGCCAGCAGGTCGTCGGGTTACTCCTACGAGCAGTACTTC.

The V and J genes are TRBV3-1 and TRBJ2-5, with D possibly TRBD1 on 6 matching bases. The CDR3 loop spans 16 amino acids. The ends were cut back, 0 bases at V and 5 bases at J, with 16 bases in the middle. Germline V CDR1 and CDR2: LGHDT, YNNKEL (reference sequence). The CDR3 DNA sequence: TGTGCCAGCAGCCAAGATCTTGACAGGCTGAGGGAGACCCAGTACTTC. This encodes CASSQDLDRLRETQYF.

This clonotype was found a few times. The V and J genes are TRBV6-5 and TRBJ2-1, with D possibly being TRBD2 (6 bases). Germline-derived CDR1 and CDR2 are MNHEY and SVGAGI. The CDR3 runs 18 residues. V lost 2 bases and J 0 bases, leaving 17 bases between the germline ends. The CDR3 DNA reads as TGTGCCAGCAGTTACCACTTGGGCGGGACTGTCTCCTACAATGAGCAGTTCTTC. The encoded protein is CASSYHLGGTVSYNEQFF.

The gene calls are TRBV5-6 and TRBJ1-2; 9 bases agree with TRBD1. This CDR3 contains 17 residues. The germline V gene has CDR1 SGHDT and CDR2 YYEEEE. The junction had 8 bases not matched to a gene; V was cut back by 1 base and J by 1 base. DNA of the CDR3: TGTGCCAGCAGCTTGTACGGACAGGGGAGTGGTAACTATGGCTACACCTTC. Translated, it gives CASSLYGQGSGNYGYTF.

The CDR3 region has the DNA TGTGCCAGCAGCCTTGTCTTGGGACAGGGGTACGAGCAGTACTTC. Translated, it gives CASSLVLGQGYEQYF. V usage is TRBV12-3 or TRBV12-4 and J usage is TRBJ2-7; TRBD1 matches at 10 bases. The trim removed 6 bases at V and 4 bases at J, leaving 9 bases unmatched. The CDR3 runs to 15 residues.

The chain recombines TRBV6-5 with TRBJ1-1, with D unclear. CDR1 is MNHEY, CDR2 SVGAGI, per germline. Trimming removed 4 bases from V and 5 bases from J, with 14 bases in between. The CDR3 totals 14 residues. CDR3 amino acids: CASSSTAAGTEAFF. CDR3 nucleotides: TGTGCCAGCAGTTCTACGGCGGCGGGGACTGAAGCTTTCTTT.